This TCR beta chain comes out of a study of blood T cells in healthy people across ages. Turning to the study itself: Every two T cells gave about one barcoded beta molecule via template switching.

Each donor gave approximately 9.5 milliliters of peripheral blood. PCR was performed a second time for about 7 to 12 cycles using a sample-barcoded 5' primer and a J-beta primer mix. Samples each returned at least 2.5 million CDR3-containing paired-end reads. Each CDR3 protein is one row after TCRdb ran MiXCR on the 5' RACE reads. The table records about 1.7 million distinct CDR3 sequences, under 30% of them present only once. This clonotype was counted between two and nine times. The origin of this receptor is a woman aged 30 to 39 in good health. The sample consisted of blood.

The CDR3 reads CASGLGLGQAEGYGYTF. CDR3 coding DNA: TGTGCTAGTGGTTTGGGCCTGGGACAGGCTGAGGGCTATGGCTACACCTTC. J is TRBJ1-2 and V is TRBV12-5, with 8 bases matching TRBD1. CDR3 length: 17 amino acids. Germline trimming cut 1 base from V and 4 bases from J; bases unmatched to any gene: 11. Germline CDR1 is LGHNT and CDR2 is FRNRAP.